The 12 T cell receptor beta chains listed next were all sequenced from one sample in a study of blood T cells in healthy people across ages. Sample-barcoded 5' priming and a J-beta primer mix drove a second PCR of roughly 6 to 12 cycles. Using its own MiXCR run on the 5' RACE reads, TCRdb lists one record per CDR3 protein. The data show fewer than 900,000 distinct CDR3 sequences, about 37% seen once. The specimen sequenced was blood. Every receptor here comes from a man younger than 35 in good health.

In this sample, this clonotype turned up many times. This chain connects TRBV5-1 to TRBJ2-1; TRBD2 matches at 10 bases. J lost 4 bases, V lost 1 base, and 8 bases had no gene match. There are 17 residues in the CDR3. CDR1 SGHRS and CDR2 YFSETQ come from the germline V gene. CDR3: CASSLKWVAGGYNEQFF. As DNA, the CDR3 is TGCGCCAGCAGCTTGAAGTGGGTAGCGGGGGGTTACAATGAGCAGTTCTTC.

Many counts were recorded for this clonotype. The chain employs TRBV12-3 or TRBV12-4 and TRBJ1-2; D remains ambiguous. V lost 9 bases and J 3 bases, leaving 14 bases between the germline ends. The CDR3 extends over 13 amino acids. CDR3 in DNA: TGTGCCAGTACCGGGGTCACCCACTATGGCTACACCTTC. The encoded protein is CASTGVTHYGYTF.

This clonotype occurred a few times. This sequence joins TRBV20-1 and TRBJ2-1; the match to TRBD2 covers 10 bases. The CDR3 contains 15 residues. Trimming cost V 3 bases and J 7 bases; bases outside gene matches: 9. Germline loops: CDR1 DFQATT, CDR2 SNEGSKA (reference sequence). The DNA of the CDR3 is TGCAGTGCTAGGACTCTAGCGGGGGCGGGGAATGAGCAGTTCTTC. It codes for CSARTLAGAGNEQFF.

This clonotype was seen more than once but under ten times. The chain combines TRBV12-3 or TRBV12-4 with TRBJ2-1, with TRBD2 identical over 10 bases. CDR3 length: 20 residues. J gave up 3 bases and V 1 base, and 15 bases lay outside the gene matches. CDR3 sequence: CASSLGSGMELAGYYNEQFF. As DNA, the CDR3 is TGTGCCAGCAGTTTAGGATCAGGGATGGAACTAGCGGGGTACTACAATGAGCAGTTCTTC.

The chain couples TRBV11-2 to TRBJ1-6, with a possible D match to TRBD1 (6 bases). Trimming took 7 bases from V and 8 from J, leaving 15 bases between them. Germline values: CDR1 SGHAT, CDR2 FQNNGV. The CDR3 consists of 14 residues. As DNA, the CDR3 is TGTGCCAGCAACAACAGGGTTTTGGATTCACCCCTCCACTTT. The encoded protein is CASNNRVLDSPLHF.

This rearrangement joins TRBV27 to TRBJ2-7; 13 bases map to TRBD2. The V gene end was trimmed by 5 bases and the J gene end by 7 bases; junction bases not matched to a gene: 14. The CDR3 contains 17 residues. Germline CDR1 reads MNHEY; CDR2 reads SMNVEV (reference sequence). For the CDR3, the DNA is TGTGCCAGCAGTAGAACTAGCGGGGGGGCGGGCTACAATGAGCAGTACTTC. Translated, it gives CASSRTSGGAGYNEQYF.

The chain has TRBV10-3 and TRBJ2-1, with 7 bases aligning to TRBD1. The CDR3 extends over 17 amino acids. The germline V gene has CDR1 ENHRY and CDR2 SYGVKD. V lost 2 bases, J lost 5 bases, and 12 bases stayed unmatched. CDR3 region: CAISEPKTGKINNEQFF. CDR3 nucleotide sequence: TGTGCCATCAGTGAGCCAAAGACAGGGAAAATAAACAATGAGCAGTTCTTC.

This clonotype was counted between two and nine times. The chain links TRBV7-9 to TRBJ2-5, with D uncertain. Trimming cost V 2 bases and J 2 bases, with 12 bases left between them. Germline CDR1 and CDR2: SEHNR and FQNEAQ (reference sequence). The CDR3 consists of 15 residues. The CDR3 sequence is CASSLRLSRQETQYF. As DNA, the CDR3 is TGTGCCAGCAGCTTAAGGCTATCCAGACAAGAGACCCAGTACTTC.

This clonotype was counted many times. The V and J genes are TRBV10-3 and TRBJ2-5; D may correspond to TRBD1 or TRBD2 (5 bases each). The CDR3 runs to 14 residues. V shed 3 bases and J shed 1 base, with 9 bases lying between them. Per the germline V gene, CDR1 is ENHRY and CDR2 is SYGVKD. The CDR3 region has the DNA TGTGCCATCAGTGACCCAGGGAGCCAAGAGACCCAGTACTTC. This sequence encodes CAISDPGSQETQYF.

The chain carries TRBV7-9 and TRBJ2-5; 13 bases align to TRBD2. Germline CDR1 and CDR2: SEHNR and FQNEAQ (reference sequence). The junction had 8 bases not matched to a gene; V was cut back by 5 bases and J by 5 bases. The CDR3 totals 16 residues. CDR3: CASSQGLAGEGETQYF. The CDR3 DNA reads TGTGCCAGCAGCCAAGGACTAGCGGGGGAGGGTGAGACCCAGTACTTC.

The chain uses TRBV7-2 and TRBJ1-6, with D possibly being TRBD1 (6 bases). Germline CDR1 reads SGHTA; CDR2 reads FQGNSA. Trimming stripped 5 bases from V and 0 bases from J, with 17 bases between. This CDR3 is 18 amino acids long. In DNA form, the CDR3 reads TGTGCCAGCAGCCCCTCCCGGACAGTTAGCTCCTATAATTCACCCCTCCACTTT. Translated: CASSPSRTVSSYNSPLHF.

Of note for this clonotype: Germline is not matched at one junction end, which may reflect a read error. This rearrangement joins TRBV15 to TRBJ2-1; 9 bases map to TRBD2. This CDR3 spans 15 amino acids. CDR1 and CDR2 (germline): LNHNV, YYDKDF (reference sequence). The CDR3 bases are TGTGCCACCAGAAGAGCGGGGGGAAACTACAATGAGCAGTTCTTC. It encodes CATRRAGGNYNEQFF.